These T cell receptor beta chains were read from a single sample in a study of blood T cells in healthy people across ages. One entry per CDR3 protein results from TCRdb running MiXCR on the 5' RACE reads. The data contain roughly 1 million distinct CDR3 sequences, approximately 25% of them singletons. In addition, the sample was reused for a study of T cells of mothers and their children.

Source material: blood. These receptors were obtained from a girl aged 2-10 years in good health. The CDR3 runs from the conserved cysteine through the conserved F or W. D genes are given only for firm matches. Rows may omit the clone size; those that give it use once, few, many or a size class.

j_call: TRBJ2-4
clone_size: few
v_call: TRBV20-1
d_call: -
cdr3_aa: CSARAQEGPYYLTKNIQYF
cdr3_nt: TGCAGTGCTAGAGCCCAAGAGGGCCCATACTATCTAACCAAAAACATTCAGTACTTC

j_call: TRBJ2-7
clone_size: -
v_call: TRBV30
d_call: TRBD1
cdr3_aa: CAWRPNDGDSSYEQYF
cdr3_nt: TGTGCCTGGAGACCTAACGACGGGGACAGCTCCTACGAGCAGTACTTC

j_call: TRBJ2-7
clone_size: -
v_call: TRBV28
d_call: -
cdr3_aa: CASSHMDGTYEQYF
cdr3_nt: TGTGCCAGCAGCCACATGGACGGGACCTACGAGCAGTACTTC

j_call: TRBJ1-3
clone_size: few
v_call: TRBV6-5
d_call: -
cdr3_aa: CASSQGFMRNTIYF
cdr3_nt: TGTGCCAGCAGTCAGGGGTTTATGCGAAACACCATATATTTT

j_call: TRBJ2-5
clone_size: few
v_call: TRBV12-5
d_call: -
cdr3_aa: CASGLREGQETQYF
cdr3_nt: TGTGCTAGTGGTTTACGGGAAGGACAAGAGACCCAGTACTTC

j_call: TRBJ2-3
clone_size: -
v_call: TRBV4-2
d_call: -
cdr3_aa: CASSLGYGISTDTQYF
cdr3_nt: TGTGCCAGCAGCCTCGGCTACGGGATTAGCACAGATACGCAGTATTTT

j_call: TRBJ1-1
clone_size: few
v_call: TRBV29-1
d_call: TRBD1
cdr3_aa: CSVDSTGQGWAFF
cdr3_nt: TGCAGCGTTGACTCCACGGGACAGGGGTGGGCTTTCTTT

j_call: TRBJ1-2
clone_size: -
v_call: TRBV12-3/TRBV12-4
d_call: -
cdr3_aa: CASSFGIYYGYTF
cdr3_nt: TGTGCCAGCAGTTTCGGCATTTACTATGGCTACACCTTC

j_call: TRBJ1-6
clone_size: -
v_call: TRBV12-3/TRBV12-4
d_call: TRBD1
cdr3_aa: CASSRQGQDHNSPLHF
cdr3_nt: TGTGCCAGCAGCAGACAAGGACAGGATCATAATTCACCCCTCCACTTT

j_call: TRBJ2-5
clone_size: -
v_call: TRBV12-3/TRBV12-4
d_call: -
cdr3_aa: CASSLLGPETQYF
cdr3_nt: TGTGCCAGCAGTCTGCTGGGGCCGGAGACCCAGTACTTC